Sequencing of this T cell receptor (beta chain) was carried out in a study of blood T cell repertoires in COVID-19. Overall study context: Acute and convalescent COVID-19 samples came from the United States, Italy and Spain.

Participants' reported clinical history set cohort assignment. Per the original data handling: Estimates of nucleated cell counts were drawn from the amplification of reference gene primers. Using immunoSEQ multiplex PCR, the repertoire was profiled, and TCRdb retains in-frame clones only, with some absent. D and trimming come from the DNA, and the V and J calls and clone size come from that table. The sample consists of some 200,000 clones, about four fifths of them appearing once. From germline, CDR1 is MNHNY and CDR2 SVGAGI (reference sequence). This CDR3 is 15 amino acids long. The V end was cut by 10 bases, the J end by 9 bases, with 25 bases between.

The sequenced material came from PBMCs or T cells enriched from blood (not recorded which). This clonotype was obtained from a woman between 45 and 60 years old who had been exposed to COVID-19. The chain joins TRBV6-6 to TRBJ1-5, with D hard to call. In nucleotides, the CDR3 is TGTGCCACCACTATTCCGGGCTCAACGGAGGGGCCCCAGCATTTT. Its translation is CATTIPGSTEGPQHF.